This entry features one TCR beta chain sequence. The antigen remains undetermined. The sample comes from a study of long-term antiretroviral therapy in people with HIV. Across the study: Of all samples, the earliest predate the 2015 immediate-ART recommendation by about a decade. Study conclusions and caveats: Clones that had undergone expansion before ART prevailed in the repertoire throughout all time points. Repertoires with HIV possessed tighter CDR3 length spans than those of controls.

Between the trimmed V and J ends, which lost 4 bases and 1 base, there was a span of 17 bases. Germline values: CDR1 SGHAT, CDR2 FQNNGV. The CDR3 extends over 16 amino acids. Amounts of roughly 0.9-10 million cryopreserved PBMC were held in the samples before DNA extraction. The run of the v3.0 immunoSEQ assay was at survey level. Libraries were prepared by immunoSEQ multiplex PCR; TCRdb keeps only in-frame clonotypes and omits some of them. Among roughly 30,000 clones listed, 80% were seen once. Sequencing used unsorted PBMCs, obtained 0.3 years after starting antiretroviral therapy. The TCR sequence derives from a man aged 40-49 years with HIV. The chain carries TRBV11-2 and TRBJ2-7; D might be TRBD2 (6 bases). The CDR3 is CASSSTTSSSSYEQYF. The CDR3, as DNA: TGTGCCAGCAGCTCTACGACTAGTTCATCATCCTACGAGCAGTACTTC. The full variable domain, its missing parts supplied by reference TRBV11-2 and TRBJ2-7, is EAGVAQSPRYKIIEKRQSVAFWCNPISGHATLYWYQQILGQGPKLLIQFQNNGVVDDSQLPKDRFSAERLKGVDSTLKIQPAKLEDSAVYLCASSSTTSSSSYEQYFGPGTRLTVT.